Below are 18 T cell receptor beta chains sequenced from a single sample in a study of T cells in Graves' hyperthyroidism and ophthalmopathy. What was amplified from RNA transcripts were TCR beta CDR3 regions. Using the HTBI primer set, a first-round RT-PCR was run on the TCR CDR3. One entry per CDR3 protein results from TCRdb running MiXCR on the multiplex PCR reads. The data contain a few hundred thousand distinct CDR3 sequences, 15% to 17% of them singletons. Sequencing used blood. These receptors all come from a woman aged 18-30 years with Graves' hyperthyroidism that later progressed to Graves' ophthalmopathy.

This clonotype occurred many times. Here the CDR3 reads CSAPTDNQPQHF. CDR3 DNA sequence: TGCAGTGCCCCGACAGATAATCAGCCCCAGCATTTT. The rearrangement links TRBV20-1 to TRBJ1-5; possible D gene TRBD1, 5 bases. CDR1 DFQATT and CDR2 SNEGSKA come from the germline V gene (reference sequence). The CDR3 sequence is 12 residues long. Trimming took 6 bases from V and 4 from J, leaving 10 bases between them.

In this sample, this clonotype turned up many times. The CDR3 spells CASSLTPRGTGELFF. For the CDR3, the DNA is TGTGCCAGCAGCTTAACCCCCCGAGGCACCGGGGAGCTGTTTTTT. The V and J genes are TRBV7-3 and TRBJ2-2, with D uncertain. Trimming removed 0 bases from V and 4 bases from J, with 9 bases in between. Germline CDR1 is SGHTA and CDR2 is FQGTGA. The CDR3 extends over 15 amino acids.

This clonotype has a handful of counts. In DNA, the CDR3 is TGTGCCAGCAGCGCGGGACGCTCGCAAGAGACCCAGTACTTC. Translated: CASSAGRSQETQYF. This chain uses TRBV9 with TRBJ2-5, with D perhaps TRBD1 or TRBD2 (5 bases each). Trimming stripped 3 bases from V and 2 bases from J, with 11 bases between. The CDR3 length is 14 residues. CDR1 and CDR2 from the germline V gene are SGDLS and YYNGEE.

The DNA of the CDR3 is TGTGCCAGTAGTATGGCCGGGGCCCACGAGCAGTACTTC. It specifies CASSMAGAHEQYF. This chain uses TRBV19 with TRBJ2-7, with D perhaps TRBD1 or TRBD2 (5 bases each). Germline CDR1 is LNHDA and CDR2 is SQIVND (reference sequence). The CDR3 loop spans 13 amino acids. Between the trimmed V and J ends, which lost 3 bases and 5 bases, there was a span of 11 bases.

This clonotype was picked up many times. This chain joins TRBV28 and TRBJ2-4, with 14 nucleotides matching TRBD2. CDR3 length equals 19 residues. CDR1 and CDR2 (germline): MDHEN, SYDVKM. V gave up 6 bases and J gave up 2 bases; unmatched junction bases: 12. DNA for the CDR3: TGTGCCAGCAGCGGGGGACTAGCGGGAGATCCTACAACCAAAAACATTCAGTACTTC. This encodes CASSGGLAGDPTTKNIQYF.

This clonotype was detected ten times or more. This chain joins TRBV6-1 and TRBJ2-1; no definite D call. Germline V CDR1 and CDR2: MNHNS, SASEGT. CDR3 size: 11 residues. V was trimmed by 3 bases and J by 9 bases, leaving 6 bases between them. CDR3 DNA sequence: TGTGCCAGCAGTGATTGGTCTGAGCAGTTCTTC. As protein: CASSDWSEQFF.

This chain uses TRBV24-1 with TRBJ1-5, with a possible D match to TRBD1 (5 bases). Germline-derived CDR1 and CDR2 are KGHDR and SFDVKD. The CDR3 spans 15 residues. V lost 3 bases, J lost 4 bases, and 12 bases lay in between. CDR3 coding DNA: TGTGCCACCAGTGATCCTGGGACGGAAAATCAGCCCCAGCATTTT. This sequence encodes CATSDPGTENQPQHF.

The sample holds many counts of this clonotype. The chain has TRBV20-1 and TRBJ2-3; D is uncertain. Germline V gene lookup returns CDR1 DFQATT and CDR2 SNEGSKA (reference sequence). With 3 bases removed from V and 1 base from J, the gap between germline ends came to 14 bases. CDR3 length: 15 amino acids. CDR3 bases: TGCAGTGCTAGCTCTTACATGACTGGCACAGATACGCAGTATTTT. Translated, it gives CSASSYMTGTDTQYF.

This clonotype was seen a few times. This chain uses TRBV14 with TRBJ2-1; the D is unclear. This CDR3 region has 11 residues. V was cut by 3 bases and J by 7 bases, with 4 bases left in between. CDR1 and CDR2 (germline): SGHDN, FVKESK. CDR3 sequence (DNA): TGTGCCAGCAGCCAGTTTAATGAGCAGTTCTTC. It specifies CASSQFNEQFF.

This clonotype has just a few counts. CDR3 sequence: CASSQFGFSYNEQFF. In DNA form, the CDR3 reads TGCGCCAGCAGCCAATTCGGTTTCTCCTACAATGAGCAGTTCTTC. The chain uses TRBV4-1 and TRBJ2-1; D gene unclear. The CDR3 covers 15 residues. Trimming shortened V by 2 bases and J by 0 bases, and 8 bases separated the two germline ends. Germline V gives CDR1 MGHRA, CDR2 YSYEKL.

The chain employs TRBV12-3 or TRBV12-4 and TRBJ2-7, with 14 bases fitting TRBD2. V trimming: 5 bases; J trimming: 0 bases; junction bases outside the gene matches: 6. This CDR3 is 17 amino acids long. The CDR3 loop reads CASSPGTSGGSSYEQYF. The DNA of the CDR3 is TGTGCCAGCAGTCCGGGGACTAGCGGGGGTTCCTCCTACGAGCAGTACTTC.

The table lists this clonotype with many counts. The rearrangement joins TRBV20-1 to TRBJ2-5; 7 nucleotides agree with TRBD1. CDR3 size: 13 residues. Germline V gives CDR1 DFQATT, CDR2 SNEGSKA (reference sequence). V lost 3 bases and J lost 5; bases outside the gene matches: 6. CDR3 sequence: CSARAGGMETQYF. The CDR3 bases are TGCAGTGCTAGGGCAGGGGGAATGGAGACCCAGTACTTC.

This clonotype was counted between two and nine times. The chain recombines TRBV6-1 with TRBJ1-5; the D gene is possibly TRBD1 (6 bases). The CDR3 extends over 16 amino acids. Between the trimmed V and J ends, which lost 6 bases and 1 base, there was a span of 16 bases. From germline, CDR1 is MNHNS and CDR2 SASEGT. In nucleotides, the CDR3 is TGTGCCAGCAGACAACAGGGCATCGGAAGCAATCAGCCCCAGCATTTT. Amino acid sequence: CASRQQGIGSNQPQHF.

The chain uses TRBV4-1 and TRBJ1-2; D might be TRBD1 (6 bases). V lost 0 bases and J lost 4, with 21 bases in between. Germline V CDR1 and CDR2: MGHRA, YSYEKL. The CDR3 has 18 residues. CDR3 nucleotides: TGCGCCAGCAGCCAAGATCACATTGGGCCTGGGGGGGCCTATGGCTACACCTTC. It codes for CASSQDHIGPGGAYGYTF.

The genes are TRBV6-1 and TRBJ2-7, with D perhaps TRBD2 (5 bases). Per the germline V gene, CDR1 is MNHNS and CDR2 is SASEGT. V lost 1 base, J lost 9 bases, and 7 bases lay in between. This CDR3 region has 11 residues. The CDR3 coding sequence is TGTGCCAGCAGTGAAGTAGGAGGGCAGTACTTC. Protein product: CASSEVGGQYF.

This clonotype was seen repeatedly, ten times or more. V and J are TRBV28 and TRBJ2-3; 7 bases are shared with TRBD2. In germline, CDR1 is MDHEN, CDR2 SYDVKM. The CDR3 loop spans 15 amino acids. The V and J ends lost 2 bases and 3 bases, in that order; junction bases with no gene match: 5. The CDR3 here is CASSLGSSGTDTQYF. In DNA, the CDR3 is TGTGCCAGCAGTTTAGGAAGTAGCGGGACAGATACGCAGTATTTT.

This clonotype came up a few times. The CDR3 DNA sequence: TGTGCCAGCAGCTTAGGTGGGATCACCTCCAATGAGCAGTTCTTC. Amino acid sequence: CASSLGGITSNEQFF. The chain uses TRBV13 and TRBJ2-1; D not certain. The CDR3 runs to 15 residues. Germline V CDR1 and CDR2: PRHDT, FYEKMQ (reference sequence). Trimming cost V 0 bases and J 6 bases, with 12 bases left between them.

This clonotype was observed at least ten times. The J gene is TRBJ2-7, the V gene TRBV30; D is ambiguous. The CDR3 covers 13 residues. The V end lost 0 bases, the J end lost 3 bases, and 9 bases lay between the germline ends. In germline, CDR1 is GTSNPN, CDR2 SVGIG (reference sequence). DNA for the CDR3: TGTGCCTGGAGTGTCGGGCCGATCTACGAGCAGTACTTC. Amino acids: CAWSVGPIYEQYF.